This passage covers 26 T cell receptor beta chains from one sample sequenced in a study of OX40 agonist ivuxolimab in advanced cancers. Clones were read by immunoSEQ multiplex PCR, and TCRdb kept only the in-frame ones, dropping some. The sample contains roughly 92,000 clones, almost 90% of which appear only once. The source material was CD4+ or CD8+ T cells sorted from blood, sampled in a trial of the OX40 agonist ivuxolimab. These TCRs come from an adult with an advanced solid tumor such as melanoma, head and neck, liver or kidney cancer.

The J gene is TRBJ1-1, the V gene TRBV6-5, with D hard to call. Germline lookup yields CDR1 MNHEY and CDR2 SVGAGI. V was cut by 0 bases and J by 5 bases, with 13 bases left in between. The CDR3 covers 15 residues. CDR3 region: CASSYSPAAGTEAFF. DNA of the CDR3: TGTGCCAGCAGTTACTCCCCGGCCGCGGGGACTGAAGCTTTCTTT.

As for this clone: Other DNA sequences of this sample code for an identical CDR3. The CDR3 reads CASSPGLAGGSYNEQFF. CDR3 DNA: TGCGCCAGCAGCCCCGGACTAGCGGGTGGGTCCTACAATGAGCAGTTCTTC. The chain combines TRBV5-1 with TRBJ2-1; 11 bases are a match to TRBD2. Losses at the gene ends were 4 bases for V and 1 base for J; bases not matched to a gene: 7. Germline CDR1 and CDR2: SGHRS and YFSETQ. The CDR3 runs to 17 residues.

The rearrangement uses TRBV4-1 and TRBJ2-3; D is undetermined. The CDR3 is made up of 12 amino acids. CDR1 is MGHRA, CDR2 YSYEKL, per germline. V was shortened by 4 bases and J by 6 bases, with 8 bases between the two germline ends. In DNA, the CDR3 is TGCGCCAGCAGCCGCGAAGGTGATACGCAGTATTTT. Amino acid sequence: CASSREGDTQYF.

The rearrangement links TRBV27 to TRBJ1-6, with 9 bases aligning to TRBD1. This CDR3 spans 15 amino acids. From germline, CDR1 is MNHEY and CDR2 SMNVEV (reference sequence). After removal of 6 bases from V and 7 bases from J, the junction contained 7 bases not matched to a gene. The CDR3 protein is CASSSDRGRNSPLHF. The CDR3 DNA follows: TGTGCCAGCAGCTCCGACAGGGGGAGGAATTCACCCCTCCACTTT.

This clone was found once. The V and J genes are TRBV28 and TRBJ2-3; 8 bases are a match to TRBD2. From germline, CDR1 is MDHEN and CDR2 SYDVKM. This CDR3 contains 21 residues. J was trimmed by 0 bases and V by 1 base; bases with no gene match: 18. This chain's CDR3 is CASSLYWAWEGREASTDTQYF. The DNA for the CDR3 is TGTGCCAGCAGTTTATATTGGGCCTGGGAGGGGCGGGAGGCTAGCACAGATACGCAGTATTTT.

V gene TRBV9 combines with J gene TRBJ2-1; tentatively, D is TRBD1 (5 bases). The germline gives CDR1 SGDLS, CDR2 YYNGEE. V was pared by 0 bases and J by 8 bases, with 12 bases between. This CDR3 has 14 residues. The CDR3 nucleotides read TGTGCCAGCAGCGTAGGACAGCCTCGGGATGAGCAGTTCTTC. This encodes CASSVGQPRDEQFF.

The chain has TRBV7-3 and TRBJ2-2; TRBD1 agrees at 9 bases. The CDR3 totals 20 residues. Unmatched junction bases numbered 21, after V lost 5 bases and J lost 5 bases. The germline CDR1 and CDR2 sequences are SGHTA and FQGTGA. CDR3 loop: CASSPPGQGHRTVGTGELFF. CDR3 DNA: TGTGCCAGCAGCCCACCGGGACAGGGACACCGAACGGTTGGGACCGGGGAGCTGTTTTTT.

The V and J genes are TRBV5-1 and TRBJ1-5; possibly TRBD1 for D (6 bases). This CDR3 region has 13 residues. CDR1 is SGHRS, CDR2 YFSETQ, per germline. The V end was cut by 1 base, the J end by 4 bases, with 6 bases between. This CDR3 reads CASSLTGNQPQHF. The CDR3 DNA sequence: TGCGCCAGCAGCTTGACAGGGAATCAGCCCCAGCATTTT.

The chain links TRBV4-1 to TRBJ2-7; D not resolved. This CDR3 comprises 15 residues. CDR1 is MGHRA, CDR2 YSYEKL, per germline. Trimming stripped 1 base from V and 4 bases from J, with 14 bases between. In DNA form, the CDR3 reads TGCGCCAGCAGCCAAGGGGCAGGTCCCCTGTACGAGCAGTACTTC. Amino acid sequence: CASSQGAGPLYEQYF.

The J gene is TRBJ2-5, the V gene TRBV5-1, with 7 bases that match TRBD1. The J call is uncertain, as TRBJ2-7 better fits the DNA end. CDR1 is SGHRS and CDR2 is YFSETQ in the germline V gene. This CDR3 has 14 residues. The CDR3: CASSLQGVSDEQYF. CDR3 nucleotides: TGCGCCAGCAGCTTGCAGGGGGTGAGCGACGAGCAGTACTTC.

J is TRBJ1-2 and V is TRBV6-6; D unclear. This CDR3 comprises 12 residues. V was shortened by 6 bases and J by 8 bases, with 13 bases between the two germline ends. The germline CDR1 and CDR2 sequences are MNHNY and SVGAGI (reference sequence). The CDR3 spells CASSRPLGGYTF. CDR3 DNA sequence: TGTGCCAGCAGCCGGCCCTTGGGGGGCTACACCTTC.

CDR3 in DNA: TGCGCCAGCAGTGGGGACAGGGGAACAGATACGCAGTATTTT. It encodes CASSGDRGTDTQYF. This chain joins TRBV10-1 and TRBJ2-3; 10 nucleotides line up with TRBD1. The V segment lost 4 bases and the J segment 3 bases; nucleotides outside the gene matches: 1. Germline CDR1 is WNHNN and CDR2 is SYGVQD (reference sequence). The CDR3 totals 14 residues.

The table lists this clone with a few counts. The V call is TRBV19, the J call TRBJ2-7; 10 bases agree with TRBD1. This CDR3 has 15 residues. The V segment lost 3 bases and the J segment 5 bases; nucleotides outside the gene matches: 7. The germline CDR1 and CDR2 sequences are LNHDA and SQIVND (reference sequence). CDR3 residues: CASSITPGQGNEQYF. The CDR3 nucleotides read TGTGCCAGTAGTATTACCCCGGGACAGGGGAACGAGCAGTACTTC.

This clone was counted between two and nine times. The gene calls are TRBV5-1 and TRBJ1-2; no clear D. The CDR3 has 14 residues. Germline CDR1 SGHRS, CDR2 YFSETQ. V was trimmed by 3 bases and J by 0 bases, leaving 9 bases between them. CDR3 loop: CASSSDMTNYGYTF. The CDR3 nucleotides read TGCGCCAGCAGCTCAGATATGACTAACTATGGCTACACCTTC.

The chain couples TRBV10-3 to TRBJ2-7; D is unresolved. Germline V gene data show CDR1 as ENHRY and CDR2 as SYGVKD. The CDR3 has 11 amino acids. V was clipped by 11 bases and J by 5 bases, with 13 bases between them. Here the CDR3 reads CASAGSNEQYF. In nucleotides, the CDR3 is TGTGCCTCCGCCGGATCCAACGAGCAGTACTTC.

This chain uses TRBV6-6 with TRBJ2-2, with a tentative D call TRBD1 (6 bases). Germline V gene sequence: CDR1 MNHNY, CDR2 SVGAGI (reference sequence). The CDR3 loop spans 15 amino acids. Trimming cost V 7 bases and J 6 bases, with 18 bases left between them. The CDR3 here is CASTPTGPGPGELFF. The CDR3 region has the DNA TGTGCCAGCACCCCCACAGGGCCGGGGCCCGGGGAGCTGTTTTTT.

The rearrangement uses TRBV6-1 and TRBJ1-5; tentative D call: TRBD1 (6 bases). From germline, CDR1 is MNHNS and CDR2 SASEGT. Trimming cost V 4 bases and J 6 bases, with 16 bases left between them. The length of the CDR3 is 15 residues. This CDR3 reads CASSALGGSVQPQHF. The CDR3 region has the DNA TGTGCCAGCAGTGCATTGGGGGGCTCGGTTCAGCCCCAGCATTTT.

V is TRBV4-1 and J is TRBJ2-2; D tentatively fits TRBD1 or TRBD2 (6 bases each). V was shortened by 3 bases and J by 6 bases, with 26 bases between the two germline ends. The length of the CDR3 is 19 residues. CDR1 is MGHRA and CDR2 is YSYEKL in the germline V gene. The CDR3 loop reads CASSHLGTRGTSRAGELFF. As DNA, the CDR3 is TGCGCCAGCAGCCATTTAGGCACGCGCGGGACAAGTCGGGCCGGGGAGCTGTTTTTT.

The chain links TRBV2 to TRBJ2-1; 7 bases map to TRBD2. Trimming removed 5 bases from V and 9 bases from J; junction bases left unmatched: 10. This CDR3 has 14 residues. Germline V gene data show CDR1 as SNHLY and CDR2 as FYNNEI. This chain's CDR3 is CASSRTAGLVEQFF. The CDR3 DNA reads TGTGCCAGCAGTCGAACGGCAGGACTAGTTGAGCAGTTCTTC.

CDR3 sequence reads: CASSPLTGRVAKNIQYF. In DNA form, the CDR3 reads TGTGCCAGCTCACCACTTACAGGGCGTGTGGCCAAAAACATTCAGTACTTC. The chain links TRBV18 to TRBJ2-4, with D possibly TRBD1 on 6 matching bases. The CDR3 extends over 17 amino acids. Per the germline V gene, CDR1 is KGHSH and CDR2 is LQKENI. Trimming stripped 1 base from V and 1 base from J, with 14 bases between.

The rearrangement joins TRBV6-1 to TRBJ2-7; TRBD1 agrees at 8 bases. CDR3 length: 12 amino acids. Per the germline V gene, CDR1 is MNHNS and CDR2 is SASEGT. J lost 2 bases, V lost 9 bases, and 3 bases had no gene match. CDR3 sequence: CASWTGPYEQYF. The CDR3 DNA is TGTGCCAGTTGGACAGGGCCCTACGAGCAGTACTTC.

The chain is built from TRBV11-2 and TRBJ1-3; D gene uncertain. Trimming took 3 bases from V and 4 from J, leaving 10 bases between them. Germline values: CDR1 SGHAT, CDR2 FQNNGV. The CDR3 length is 14 residues. The CDR3 here is CASSFYGRGNTIYF. As DNA, the CDR3 is TGTGCCAGCAGCTTTTATGGAAGAGGAAACACCATATATTTT.

This clone was recorded only once. The chain recombines TRBV5-1 with TRBJ2-7; TRBD2 matches at 7 bases. The CDR3 spans 15 residues. J gave up 0 bases and V 0 bases, and 3 bases lay outside the gene matches. The V gene's germline CDR1 is SGHRS and CDR2 YFSETQ. CDR3 sequence reads: CASSLASGSSYEQYF. The CDR3 DNA reads TGCGCCAGCAGCTTGGCTAGCGGTAGCTCCTACGAGCAGTACTTC.

This sequence joins TRBV5-1 and TRBJ2-5, with 9 bases that match TRBD1. This CDR3 spans 14 amino acids. Germline CDR1 is SGHRS and CDR2 is YFSETQ. J gave up 9 bases and V 0 bases, and 6 bases lay outside the gene matches. CDR3 loop: CASSLAGQGTPQYF. The DNA of the CDR3 is TGCGCCAGCAGCTTGGCGGGACAGGGAACTCCCCAGTACTTC.

This clone was recorded once. The chain joins TRBV20-1 to TRBJ2-5; TRBD1 or TRBD2 may be the D gene (5 bases each). The CDR3 covers 11 residues. The V end was cut by 4 bases, the J end by 5 bases, with 8 bases between. The germline CDR1 and CDR2 sequences are DFQATT and SNEGSKA (reference sequence). The CDR3: CSATREETQYF. For the CDR3, the DNA is TGCAGTGCTACCAGGGAGGAGACCCAGTACTTC.

V usage is TRBV11-3 and J usage is TRBJ2-7; 10 bases align to TRBD1. V was clipped by 1 base and J by 4 bases; unmatched bases: 4. CDR1 and CDR2 from the germline V gene are SGHNT and YENEEA. There are 15 residues in the CDR3. This CDR3 reads CASSLGGTGVYEQYF. CDR3 nucleotide sequence: TGTGCCAGCAGCTTAGGCGGGACAGGGGTGTACGAGCAGTACTTC.